This passage covers 22 T cell receptor beta chains from one sample sequenced in a study of T-cell reconstitution after alpha-beta-depleted transplantation in children (dated by TCRdb to the mid-2010s). The receptor library was made with PCR. For sequencing, an Illumina HiSeq 2500 was employed. TCR library preparation used molecular barcoding, with unique molecular identifiers applied to normalize quantification of the TCRbeta repertoire. TCRdb reworked the public reads: Q25 trimming with fastp, MiXCR clone assembly, productive beta chains retained. A single entry per CDR3 protein holds the most common genes and DNA from its merged rows. This sample is represented by a few hundred thousand distinct CDR3 sequences; around 16% of them were singletons. The ten top clones hold under 30% of the sample. The treatment or condition label for this specimen denotes: allogeneic hematopoietic cell transplantation with graft depleted of TCRalphabeta T cells and CD19 B cells.

Source: PBMCs, mostly from graft donor cells, taken 360 days after TCRalphabeta/CD19-depleted stem cell transplant. The receptor set was obtained from a boy in the first two years of life who had a stem cell transplant for Wiskott-Aldrich syndrome, so the T cells may come from the graft donor.

The chain carries TRBV10-3 and TRBJ1-1, with D hard to call. Germline CDR1 ENHRY, CDR2 SYGVKD. V dropped 2 bases and J dropped 0 bases, with 7 bases sitting between them. This CDR3 is built from 14 residues. CDR3 loop: CAISERTVNTEAFF. The CDR3 bases are TGTGCCATCAGTGAGAGGACGGTGAACACTGAAGCTTTCTTT.

The count of this clonotype is one. One base away lies a much larger clone, so this may be a sequencing read error. The chain is built from TRBV12-3 or TRBV12-4 and TRBJ2-5; D unclear. V was cut by 5 bases and J by 5 bases, with 9 bases left in between. CDR3 size: 12 residues. In DNA, the CDR3 is TGTGCCAGCAGTATATTCGGTGAGACCCAGTACTTC. It codes for CASSIFGETQYF.

J is TRBJ1-1 and V is TRBV19; D not certain. The CDR3 runs to 15 residues. Per germline, CDR1 LNHDA and CDR2 SQIVND (reference sequence). The V end was cut by 4 bases, the J end by 1 base, with 13 bases between. DNA of the CDR3: TGTGCCAGTAGTAGCCGCACGGGAAAGAACACTGAAGCTTTCTTT. Translating it yields CASSSRTGKNTEAFF.

This clonotype has only a few counts. The chain employs TRBV6-5 and TRBJ2-3; TRBD2 agrees at 11 bases. V was pared by 3 bases and J by 3 bases, with 5 bases of the junction left unmatched. Looked up from germline, CDR1 is MNHEY and CDR2 is SVGAGI. This CDR3 is 16 amino acids long. CDR3 coding DNA: TGTGCCAGCAGTTATCGACTAGCGGGACGGACAGATACGCAGTATTTT. This sequence encodes CASSYRLAGRTDTQYF.

This clonotype was detected many times. The V gene is TRBV12-3 or TRBV12-4, the J gene TRBJ2-5; D not certain. V dropped 6 bases and J dropped 5 bases, with 10 bases sitting between them. This CDR3 is 12 amino acids long. The CDR3 loop reads CASSLSGETQYF. DNA for the CDR3: TGTGCCAGCAGCTTATCTGGGGAGACCCAGTACTTC.

The table lists this clonotype with a few counts. The chain uses TRBV6-1 and TRBJ2-1; D perhaps matches TRBD1 (6 bases). The germline CDR1 and CDR2 sequences are MNHNS and SASEGT. The CDR3 extends over 17 amino acids. V lost 6 bases and J lost 3, with 21 bases in between. CDR3 amino acids: CASSRSAQGPVYNEQFF. DNA of the CDR3: TGTGCCAGCAGCCGCAGCGCACAGGGACCCGTCTACAATGAGCAGTTCTTC.

The rearrangement links TRBV7-9 to TRBJ1-1; D ambiguous. Trimming took off 5 bases at V and 5 bases at J, with 15 bases between the two ends. Germline values: CDR1 SEHNR, CDR2 FQNEAQ (reference sequence). There are 14 residues in the CDR3. The CDR3 reads CASSTLTRGTEAFF. The DNA for the CDR3 is TGTGCCAGCAGCACATTAACTAGAGGGACTGAAGCTTTCTTT. Looking up the rest from reference TRBV7-9 and TRBJ1-1 gives the full variable domain: DTGVSQNPRHKITKRGQNVTFRCDPISEHNRLYWYRQTLGQGPEFLTYFQNEAQLEKSRLLSDRFSAERPKGSFSTLEIQRTEQGDSAMYLCASSTLTRGTEAFFGQGTRLTVV.

V usage is TRBV5-1 and J usage is TRBJ2-3; tentative D call: TRBD2 (6 bases). The germline CDR1 and CDR2 sequences are SGHRS and YFSETQ. The CDR3 sequence is 15 residues long. V lost 1 base, J lost 2 bases, and 11 bases lay in between. CDR3 in amino acids: CASSLSGEPTDTQYF. CDR3 nucleotide sequence: TGCGCCAGCAGCTTGTCGGGGGAGCCCACAGATACGCAGTATTTT.

Ten or more counts support this clonotype. The chain carries TRBV27 and TRBJ2-7, with TRBD2 matching over 15 bases. CDR3 length: 18 amino acids. The V gene end was trimmed by 2 bases and the J gene end by 1 base; junction bases not matched to a gene: 6. Germline loops: CDR1 MNHEY, CDR2 SMNVEV (reference sequence). The CDR3 bases are TGTGCCAGCAGTTTAAAGGGACTAGCGGGAGGACTTTCCTACGAGCAGTACTTC. Amino acids: CASSLKGLAGGLSYEQYF.

The chain is built from TRBV15 and TRBJ2-5, with a tentative D call TRBD1 (5 bases). Germline CDR1 and CDR2: LNHNV and YYDKDF (reference sequence). Deletions cut 1 base from V and 5 bases from J, with 14 bases between. This CDR3 is 15 amino acids long. CDR3 DNA sequence: TGTGCCACCAGCAGAGGTCAGGGATCCCGGGAGACCCAGTACTTC. It translates to CATSRGQGSRETQYF.

This clonotype turned up a few times. The CDR3: CAISGPGLAVGKWTDTQYF. The CDR3 DNA reads TGTGCCATCAGTGGGCCGGGACTAGCGGTCGGGAAGTGGACAGATACGCAGTATTTT. The J gene is TRBJ2-3, the V gene TRBV10-3, with 11 bases that match TRBD2. From germline, CDR1 is ENHRY and CDR2 SYGVKD. This CDR3 has 19 residues. Unmatched junction bases numbered 15, after V lost 4 bases and J lost 3 bases.

To note about this clonotype: A read error is possible here, since a much larger clone lies one base away. This chain uses TRBV10-3 with TRBJ2-7, with a weak D call TRBD1 (6 bases). The CDR3 has 15 amino acids. Germline CDR1 ENHRY, CDR2 SYGVKD. CDR3 sequence (DNA): TGTGCCATCAGTGCGGGACACTTGAGCTCCCACGAGCAGTACTTC. Its translation is CAISAGHLSSHEQYF.

This chain uses TRBV7-2 with TRBJ2-4, with unresolved D. The V and J ends lost 7 bases and 0 bases respectively, with 16 bases between them. This CDR3 region has 16 residues. Per germline, CDR1 SGHTA and CDR2 FQGNSA. The chain's CDR3 is CASTPKASLAKNIQYF. The CDR3 DNA reads TGTGCCAGCACCCCCAAGGCTTCCCTAGCCAAAAACATTCAGTACTTC. The full variable domain, rest sourced from reference TRBV7-2 and TRBJ2-4, is GAGVSQSPSNKVTEKGKDVELRCDPISGHTALYWYRQSLGQGLEFLIYFQGNSAPDKSGLPSDRFSAERTGGSVSTLTIQRTQQEDSAVYLCASTPKASLAKNIQYFGAGTRLSVL.

This clonotype was observed a handful of times. This rearrangement joins TRBV7-8 to TRBJ1-1, with D unclear. CDR1 SGHVS and CDR2 FQNEAQ come from the germline V gene. The CDR3 has 15 residues. The V gene lost 1 base and the J gene lost 5 bases, with 14 bases spanning the gap. CDR3 amino acids: CASSLGGLRRTEAFF. The CDR3 DNA follows: TGTGCCAGCAGCTTAGGTGGACTCAGAAGGACTGAAGCTTTCTTT.

The chain uses TRBV29-1 and TRBJ2-7; 8 bases fit TRBD1. The V and J ends lost 4 bases and 4 bases, in that order; junction bases with no gene match: 12. Germline values: CDR1 SQVTM, CDR2 ANQGSEA. CDR3 length: 15 residues. The CDR3: CSVGIFDRGGYEQYF. The CDR3 coding sequence is TGCAGCGTTGGGATCTTCGACAGGGGAGGTTACGAGCAGTACTTC.

This chain links TRBV12-3 or TRBV12-4 with TRBJ2-1; D unresolved. The ends were cut back, 1 base at V and 7 bases at J, with 14 bases in the middle. There are 15 residues in the CDR3. CDR3 protein: CASSLDDRNWNEQFF. DNA for the CDR3: TGTGCCAGCAGTTTAGACGATCGGAATTGGAATGAGCAGTTCTTC.

This chain connects TRBV24-1 to TRBJ2-3; the D gene is possibly TRBD2 (5 bases). V dropped 3 bases and J dropped 3 bases, with 9 bases sitting between them. Per germline, CDR1 KGHDR and CDR2 SFDVKD. The CDR3 covers 14 residues. In DNA, the CDR3 is TGTGCCACCAGTGATACGGGATGGACAGATACGCAGTATTTT. It encodes CATSDTGWTDTQYF.

The rearrangement uses TRBV12-3 or TRBV12-4 and TRBJ2-1, with 14 nucleotides matching TRBD2. The junction had 6 bases not matched to a gene; V was cut back by 8 bases and J by 9 bases. The CDR3 spans 14 residues. The CDR3 here is CASSIGTSGSEQFF. In nucleotides, the CDR3 is TGTGCCAGCTCCATCGGGACTAGCGGGAGTGAGCAGTTCTTC.

In this sample, this clonotype turned up many times. J is TRBJ1-2 and V is TRBV20-1; a possible D gene is TRBD1 (5 bases). CDR3 length: 14 residues. V gave up 4 bases and J gave up 2 bases, with 14 bases separating them. Germline V CDR1 and CDR2: DFQATT, SNEGSKA (reference sequence). The CDR3: CSATVVTVNYGYTF. In DNA, the CDR3 is TGCAGTGCTACTGTAGTGACAGTCAACTATGGCTACACCTTC.

The V gene is TRBV7-2, the J gene TRBJ1-1; D is possibly TRBD1 (5 bases). Trimming cost V 2 bases and J 1 base, with 14 bases left between them. CDR3 length: 16 amino acids. Germline V lookup: CDR1 SGHTA, CDR2 FQGNSA. CDR3 in amino acids: CASSLRAGRTNTEAFF. CDR3 DNA sequence: TGTGCCAGCAGCTTAAGGGCAGGGAGGACGAACACTGAAGCTTTCTTT. The whole variable domain, remainder taken from reference TRBV7-2 and TRBJ1-1, is GAGVSQSPSNKVTEKGKDVELRCDPISGHTALYWYRQSLGQGLEFLIYFQGNSAPDKSGLPSDRFSAERTGGSVSTLTIQRTQQEDSAVYLCASSLRAGRTNTEAFFGQGTRLTVV.

The chain has TRBV28 and TRBJ2-5; D is possibly TRBD2 (5 bases). From germline, CDR1 is MDHEN and CDR2 SYDVKM. The CDR3 loop spans 18 amino acids. Between the trimmed V and J ends, which lost 2 bases and 4 bases, there was a span of 23 bases. The CDR3, as DNA: TGTGCCAGCAGTTTAGTGGGGTTAGGTCGGGGAGTGCGAGAGACCCAGTACTTC. Amino acids: CASSLVGLGRGVRETQYF.

The chain joins TRBV9 to TRBJ1-1; D is perhaps TRBD1 (6 bases). The CDR3 spans 16 residues. Germline values: CDR1 SGDLS, CDR2 YYNGEE. With 0 bases removed from V and 9 bases from J, the gap between germline ends came to 21 bases. The CDR3 reads CASSVVGTQLKEKAFF. The CDR3 DNA is TGTGCCAGCAGCGTAGTAGGGACACAACTTAAAGAGAAAGCTTTCTTT.